Reported below is one T cell receptor (beta chain). How the authors handled the data: The assay estimated nucleated cells by amplifying reference gene primers. Only in-frame clones appear in the TCRdb table, and some are missing; sequencing was by immunoSEQ multiplex PCR. D and trimming come from the DNA, and the V and J calls and clone size come from that table. This sample has fewer than 80,000 clones; around 90% occur once, and the top ten carry roughly 4.8%. Trimming left V 3 bases short and J 6 bases short, with 17 bases between. The length of the CDR3 is 16 residues. Germline V lookup: CDR1 SGHVS, CDR2 FQNEAQ. The data originate from a study of blood T cell repertoires in COVID-19. Study as a whole: Both acute and convalescent COVID-19 samples were obtained from the United States, Italy and Spain. T cells, B-cell-depleted T cells, or PBMCs supplied cDNA or gDNA.

This chain joins TRBV7-8 and TRBJ1-4; D is perhaps TRBD1 (5 bases). Sample: peripheral blood. This receptor was identified in a man aged 50 or older with acute or convalescent COVID-19. CDR3 loop: CASSLATGLPHEKLFF. CDR3 nucleotide sequence: TGTGCCAGCAGCTTGGCGACGGGACTACCCCATGAAAAACTGTTTTTT. The variable domain in full, completed from reference TRBV7-8 and TRBJ1-4, reads GAGVSQSPRYKVAKRGQDVALRCDPISGHVSLFWYQQALGQGPEFLTYFQNEAQLDKSGLPSDRFFAERPEGSVSTLKIQRTQQEDSAVYLCASSLATGLPHEKLFFGSGTQLSVL.